The rows below give T cell receptor beta chains drawn from one sample of a study of T cell responses to AZD1222 COVID-19 vaccine. Libraries were prepared by immunoSEQ multiplex PCR; TCRdb keeps only in-frame clonotypes and omits some of them. The sample has about 64,000 clones, 80% seen once. Sequenced here: peripheral blood, sampled 28 days after the second AZD1222 dose. The receptors were sampled from an adult who received the AZD1222 COVID-19 vaccine. CDR3s include the opening cysteine and the closing phenylalanine or tryptophan. The D gene is left open where the match is weak. Not all rows give a size; the values are once, few, many and, for expanded clones, a class.

clone_size	v_call	d_call	j_call	cdr3_aa	cdr3_nt
-	TRBV9	-	TRBJ1-2	CASSVEGTESGGYTF	TGTGCCAGCAGCGTAGAGGGAACGGAATCCGGTGGCTACACCTTC
few	TRBV6-2/TRBV6-3	-	TRBJ2-3	CASSYFLASDTQYF	TGTGCCAGCAGTTACTTCCTAGCGTCAGATACGCAGTATTTT
-	TRBV5-4	-	TRBJ2-1	CASSPALGDGLYNEQFF	TGTGCCAGCAGCCCCGCTTTGGGGGACGGGCTATACAATGAGCAGTTCTTC
-	TRBV19	-	TRBJ1-6	CASTRKALYNSPLHF	TGTGCCAGCACCCGGAAGGCCCTCTATAATTCACCCCTCCACTTT
-	TRBV19	-	TRBJ1-5	CASSIGLAQPQHF	TGTGCCAGTAGTATAGGTTTGGCTCAGCCCCAGCATTTT
-	TRBV7-8	-	TRBJ2-7	CASSLTGVTYEQYF	TGTGCCAGCAGCCTGACAGGAGTAACCTACGAGCAGTACTTC
few	TRBV19	-	TRBJ1-3	CASRTGSLVNTIYF	TGTGCCAGTAGAACCGGGAGTTTGGTGAACACCATATATTTT
-	TRBV3-1/TRBV3-2	-	TRBJ1-2	CASSQSRSNYGYTF	TGTGCCAGCAGCCAAAGCCGCAGTAACTATGGCTACACCTTC
-	TRBV30	TRBD2	TRBJ2-2	CAWRGTSPTGELFF	TGTGCCTGGAGGGGGACTAGCCCCACCGGGGAGCTGTTTTTT
-	TRBV5-8	TRBD1	TRBJ2-7	CASSLIGDSEEQYF	TGTGCCAGCAGCTTGATCGGGGACAGCGAAGAGCAGTACTTC
-	TRBV10-3	TRBD2	TRBJ2-2	CAISEAGANTGELFF	TGTGCCATCAGTGAGGCGGGGGCGAACACCGGGGAGCTGTTTTTT